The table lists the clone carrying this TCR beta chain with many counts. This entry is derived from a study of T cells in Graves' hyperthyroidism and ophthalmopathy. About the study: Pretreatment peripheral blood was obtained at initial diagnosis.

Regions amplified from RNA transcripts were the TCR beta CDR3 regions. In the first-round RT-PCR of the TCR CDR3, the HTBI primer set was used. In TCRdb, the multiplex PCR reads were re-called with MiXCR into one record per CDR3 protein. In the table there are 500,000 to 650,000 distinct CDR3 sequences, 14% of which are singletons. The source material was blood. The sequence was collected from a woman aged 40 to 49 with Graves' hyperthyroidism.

CDR3 bases: TGCAGTGCTATACAGACTGGACTCTCCTACAATGAGCAGTTCTTC. Its protein is CSAIQTGLSYNEQFF. The chain employs TRBV20-1 and TRBJ2-1; tentative D call: TRBD2 (5 bases). The ends were cut back, 4 bases at V and 0 bases at J, with 13 bases in the middle. This CDR3 region has 15 residues. Germline loops: CDR1 DFQATT, CDR2 SNEGSKA (reference sequence).